A selection of T cell receptor beta chains follows, all from one sample in a study of T cells after yellow fever vaccination. TCRdb re-analysed the 5' RACE reads in MiXCR, keeping a single row per CDR3 protein. The sample carries 300,000 or so distinct CDR3 sequences, 13% recorded once. Sequencing used CD4+ T cells sorted from PBMCs, obtained 45 days after the yellow fever booster vaccination. The receptors stem from a man aged 30 to 39 who received the YFV17D yellow fever vaccine. Each CDR3 is given with its conserved first and last residue. D genes are given only for firm matches. Not every row has a clone size; where given, it reads once, few, many or a size class.

. TRBJ2-1 TRBD2 TRBV4-2 TGTGCCAGCAGCCAGGGGACTAGCGGGAGCTCCTACAATGAGCAGTTCTTC CASSQGTSGSSYNEQFF
few TRBJ2-1 TRBD1 TRBV7-2 TGTGCCAGCAGCTTCTGGACAGGAAACAATGAGCAGTTCTTC CASSFWTGNNEQFF
. TRBJ2-1 TRBD2 TRBV4-3 TGCGCCAGCAGCCCTGGACTAGCGGGAGGGTCCGGCAATGAGCAGTTCTTC CASSPGLAGGSGNEQFF
few TRBJ2-1 TRBD1 TRBV4-2 TGTGCCAGCAGCCAAAGGACAGGCTCCTACAATGAGCAGTTCTTC CASSQRTGSYNEQFF
few TRBJ2-1 . TRBV6-2/TRBV6-3 TGTGCCAGCAGCTACCTCAGAGGTGAGCAGTTCTTC CASSYLRGEQFF
. TRBJ2-2 . TRBV10-3 TGTGACATCAGTGAGTGGAACACCGGGGAGCTGTTTTTT CDISEWNTGELFF
few TRBJ2-2 TRBD1 TRBV7-2 TGTGCCAGCAGCTTATCCGGGACAGGGGGCTCCGGGGAGCTGTTTTTT CASSLSGTGGSGELFF
few TRBJ1-2 . TRBV6-5 TGTGCCAGCAGCAGGGCAATCCACTATGGCTACACCTTC CASSRAIHYGYTF
. TRBJ1-4 . TRBV7-9 TGTGCCAGCAGCTTCTACCGGACCGCGGGGATGGAAAAACTGTTTTTT CASSFYRTAGMEKLFF
. TRBJ2-2 . TRBV5-1 TGCGCCAGCAGCTCTCAGGGGAACACCGGGGAGCTGTTTTTT CASSSQGNTGELFF
. TRBJ2-5 TRBD2 TRBV24-1 TGTGCCACCAGCTCGGGGGGCGGGAGGATCCAAGAGACCCAGTACTTC CATSSGGGRIQETQYF
few TRBJ1-1 . TRBV20-1 TGCAGTGCCTACAAAGGGGAGGGGGGTACTGAAGCTTTCTTT CSAYKGEGGTEAFF
few TRBJ2-3 . TRBV6-5 TGTGCCAGCAGCCCCCCCCCCGGATTCGCGCAGTATTTT CASSPPPGFAQYF
. TRBJ2-2 . TRBV11-2 TGTGCCAGCAGCTTCAGACTACAGGACACCGGGGAGCTGTTTTTT CASSFRLQDTGELFF
. TRBJ2-1 . TRBV11-2 TGTGCCAGCAGCTTATGGGACTCCTACAATGAGCAGTTCTTC CASSLWDSYNEQFF
few TRBJ2-7 . TRBV9 TGTGCCAGCAGCGTAGGCCCGCAGGTACCCTACGAGCAGTACTTC CASSVGPQVPYEQYF
. TRBJ2-7 . TRBV5-1 TGCGCCAGCAGCTTATCTCCGAGGGGGAGGGACGAGCAGTACTTC CASSLSPRGRDEQYF
many TRBJ2-7 TRBD1 TRBV5-1 TGCGCCAGCAGCTTGGCCGGGACAGTAACCTACGAGCAGTACTTC CASSLAGTVTYEQYF
few TRBJ2-3 TRBD2 TRBV20-1 TGCAGTGCTCACTCCCTTGTCCCTTTAGCGGGAGGCGCTAACGCAGATACGCAGTATTTT CSAHSLVPLAGGANADTQYF
. TRBJ2-1 TRBD2 TRBV5-1 TGCGCCAGCAGCGGGGGACTAGCGGGAGGGCTTTCCTACAATGAGCAGTTCTTC CASSGGLAGGLSYNEQFF
many TRBJ1-1 . TRBV7-2 TGTGCCAGCAGCTTCAAGAACACTGAAGCTTTCTTT CASSFKNTEAFF
many TRBJ2-1 TRBD1 TRBV5-1 TGCGCCAGCAGACCAGGACAGGGGACCCACGGTGAGCAGTTCTTC CASRPGQGTHGEQFF
. TRBJ2-1 . TRBV5-6 TGTGCCAGCAGCTTATTATTCCGGGAGTCCTCCCGGAATGAGCAGTTCTTC CASSLLFRESSRNEQFF
few TRBJ2-2 . TRBV9 TGTGCCAGCAGCCCTCGTGGGGATGGGTTGACCGGGGAGCTGTTTTTT CASSPRGDGLTGELFF
few TRBJ1-3 . TRBV4-3 TGCGCCAGCAGCCAAGTTGGACAGATCTCTGGAAACACCATATATTTT CASSQVGQISGNTIYF
. TRBJ2-3 TRBD2 TRBV12-3/TRBV12-4 TGTGCCAGCAAGCCTAGCGGGACCCGCACAGATACGCAGTATTTT CASKPSGTRTDTQYF
many TRBJ2-2 . TRBV7-3 TGTGCCAGCAGTTTTGAGGGGGCCGGGGAGCTGTTTTTT CASSFEGAGELFF
few TRBJ1-2 . TRBV7-2 TGTGCCAGCAGCCCGAGGGCCCGCCCTCTTGGCTACACCTTC CASSPRARPLGYTF
many TRBJ2-1 TRBD2 TRBV20-1 TGCAGTCTAATGGGCGGGAGAAATGAGCAGTTCTTC CSLMGGRNEQFF
. TRBJ2-7 TRBD2 TRBV18 TGTGCCAGCTCCATGACTAGCGGGGGACTTTCCTACGAGCAGTACTTC CASSMTSGGLSYEQYF
few TRBJ2-5 . TRBV7-3 TGTGCCAGCAGCTCCCCCTCGACAGACCAAGAGACCCAGTACTTC CASSSPSTDQETQYF
. TRBJ2-7 TRBD1 TRBV20-1 TGCAGTGCAGGGACAGGGGTTCACGAGCAGTACTTC CSAGTGVHEQYF